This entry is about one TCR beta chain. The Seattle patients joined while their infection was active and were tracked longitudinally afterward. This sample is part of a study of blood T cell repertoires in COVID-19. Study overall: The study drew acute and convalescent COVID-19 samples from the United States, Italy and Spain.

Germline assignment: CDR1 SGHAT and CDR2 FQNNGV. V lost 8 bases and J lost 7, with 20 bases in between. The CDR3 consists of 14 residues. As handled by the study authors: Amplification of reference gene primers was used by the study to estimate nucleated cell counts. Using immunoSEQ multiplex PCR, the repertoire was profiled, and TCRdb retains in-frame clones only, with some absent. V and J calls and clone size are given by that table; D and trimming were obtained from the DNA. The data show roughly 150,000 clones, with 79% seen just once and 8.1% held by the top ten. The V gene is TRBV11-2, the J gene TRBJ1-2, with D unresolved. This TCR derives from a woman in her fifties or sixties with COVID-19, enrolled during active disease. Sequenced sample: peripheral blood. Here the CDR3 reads CASAPHITNTGYTF. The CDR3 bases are TGTGCCAGCGCCCCCCATATCACTAATACTGGCTACACCTTC.